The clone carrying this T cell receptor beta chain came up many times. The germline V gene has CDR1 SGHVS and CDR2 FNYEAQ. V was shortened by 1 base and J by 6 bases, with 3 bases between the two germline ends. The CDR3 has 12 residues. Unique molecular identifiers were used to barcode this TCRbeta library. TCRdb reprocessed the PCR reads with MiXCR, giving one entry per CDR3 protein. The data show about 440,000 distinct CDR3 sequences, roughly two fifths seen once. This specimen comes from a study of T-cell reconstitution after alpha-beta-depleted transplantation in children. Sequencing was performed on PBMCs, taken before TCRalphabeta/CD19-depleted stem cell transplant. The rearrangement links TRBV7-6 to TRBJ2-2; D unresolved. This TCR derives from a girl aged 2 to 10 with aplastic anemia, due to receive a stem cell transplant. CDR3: CASSLVPGELFF. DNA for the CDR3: TGTGCCAGCAGCTTAGTTCCCGGGGAGCTGTTTTTT.